The present T cell receptor beta chain was sequenced within a study of response to subunit inactivated influenza vaccine. Germline assignment: CDR1 LNHDA and CDR2 SQIVND (reference sequence). V lost 7 bases to trimming and J lost 5 bases; unmatched junction nucleotides: 4. The CDR3 is 13 residues long. TCRdb re-called the RT-PCR reads through MiXCR, storing one row per CDR3 protein. This sample carries about 700,000 distinct CDR3 sequences, approximately 13% of them seen once, and the ten largest clones take 5.5% to 7%. The specimen comprised PBMCs from blood, sampled 14 to 15 days before vaccination. The TCR sequence derives from a man aged 45 to 65 who received an inactivated influenza vaccine. V usage is TRBV19 and J usage is TRBJ2-1; 8 bases line up with TRBD1. The CDR3: CASTGTGNNEQFF. CDR3 bases: TGTGCCAGTACGGGGACAGGAAACAATGAGCAGTTCTTC.